This T cell receptor beta chain was captured by sequencing in a study of beta chain features in type 1 diabetes (dated by TCRdb to about 2018). About the full investigation: Mean age, gender distribution, total cell number and subset yield did not differ between patients and healthy donors. A total of 107,917,701 sorted cells were examined across all samples, and the number of cells per subset was strongly correlated with RNA yield. The study compared the TCRB repertoires of sorted circulating CD4+ T cell subsets in recently diagnosed type 1 diabetes patients with those in matched healthy donors. Naive and central memory subsets were obtained from all 30 or so donors, but regulatory and stem cell-like memory subsets were isolated from only 8 patients and roughly 8 healthy donors.

Regarding this clone: No antigen is known for it. Per-nucleotide qualities are absent, and no much larger clonotype sits a single base away.

Trimming at the junction amounts to 3 bases on V and 6 bases on J, and the germline ends lie 13 bases apart. Looking up the germline V gene (reference sequence) yields CDR1 SGHKS and CDR2 YYEKEE. The CDR3 starts with the cysteine, ends with the phenylalanine, and has 13 residues. Solely the CDR3 DNA is kept, with 39 bases framed from the first base. General study outcomes and caveats: At VDJ recombination sites, patients with type 1 diabetes made fewer insertions and deleted more nucleotides, a pattern implying thymic rearrangement abnormalities. A moderate but significant shortening of TCRB CDR3 length was observed in type 1 diabetes patients in all four CD4+ subsets. Because the HLA sub-analyses included only small numbers of individuals, any influence of HLA type on TCRB rearrangement was left unresolved. The naive, central memory and regulatory TCRB repertoires appeared to resemble one another more closely among patients than among healthy donors. Sequencing cDNA rather than genomic DNA could over-represent highly expressing activated cells, although activation and CD3 levels did not differ between groups. Shorter templates might have been favored by PCR, but patient and control samples were amplified and corrected together, so both groups would have been affected equally by any skew.

The entire isolated RNA was reverse transcribed using the High Capacity cDNA Reverse Transcription Kit, and thus expressed TCRB transcripts were sequenced. Deep immunoSEQ sequencing was performed on naive, central memory and regulatory T cell samples, with an average of around 3.5 million total reads per sample. Sorted cells were lysed in RLT buffer and RNA was extracted with DNase-treated RNeasy Micro or Mini kits, depending on cell number. Each cell subset was processed separately to prevent cross-contamination, with patient and healthy donor samples processed together. TCRB sequences were amplified from cDNA with the immunoSEQ multiplex PCR, producing 87-bp fragments spanning the CDR3 region. Sequencing of the amplicons was done on the Illumina HiSeq platform. In the authors' own workflow: PCR bias was computationally corrected using synthetic template baselines, reads within Hamming distance 2 were collapsed, and singletons that could not be merged were discarded. By aligning reads against IMGT, V, D and J genes, CDR3 length, and insertions or deletions at six rearrangement sites were assigned. Clonotype counts were normalized to sorted cell number within each subset before computing true diversity and Gini coefficients with the tcR R package. The overlap coefficient, calculated on TCRB nucleotide sequences, was used to measure repertoire sharing. Not all clones reach the TCRdb copy of this immuneACCESS table, which keeps in-frame sequences only. Checked studies attribute under half of the gap to unresolved V genes and leave the rest unexplained. That table is the source of V, J and clone size, and D and trimming were worked out from the DNA. This sample lists under 400,000 clones; 13% to 15% were detected once. Clones ranked in the top ten supply over 5% of the sample.

A single peripheral blood draw of about 120 mL on average was collected from each donor into heparinised tubes. A BD FACSAria II was used to sort naive, central memory, regulatory and stem cell-like memory CD4+ T cells with a panel that included CD45RO, CCR7, CD25, CD127, CD95 and CD27. Purity was above 98% for every sorted population. PBMCs were isolated immediately by Lymphoprep density gradient centrifugation and stained directly without culture. To minimize batch effects, samples were stained and sorted in pairs, one healthy donor with one patient per experiment. The clonotype was recovered from a man aged 25-40 years in good health. Sequencing used central memory CD4+ T cells from blood. Here the chain combines TRBV5-5 and TRBJ2-7; the D gene may be TRBD1 or TRBD2, since each aligns over 6 bases. The CDR3 reads CASSWGALSEQYF. In nucleotides, the sequence is TGTGCCAGCAGCTGGGGGGCCCTTAGCGAGCAGTACTTC.